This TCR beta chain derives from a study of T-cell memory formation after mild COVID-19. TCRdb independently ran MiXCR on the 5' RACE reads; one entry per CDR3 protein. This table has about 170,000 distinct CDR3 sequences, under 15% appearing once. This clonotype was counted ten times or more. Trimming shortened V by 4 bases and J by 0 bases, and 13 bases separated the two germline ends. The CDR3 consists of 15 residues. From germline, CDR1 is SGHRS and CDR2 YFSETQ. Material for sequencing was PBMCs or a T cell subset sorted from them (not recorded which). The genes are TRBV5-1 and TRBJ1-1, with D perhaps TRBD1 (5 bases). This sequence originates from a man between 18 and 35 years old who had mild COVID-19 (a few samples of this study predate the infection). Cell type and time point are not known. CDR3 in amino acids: CASSPLTALNTEAFF. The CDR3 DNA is TGCGCCAGCAGCCCTTTGACAGCCTTGAACACTGAAGCTTTCTTT.